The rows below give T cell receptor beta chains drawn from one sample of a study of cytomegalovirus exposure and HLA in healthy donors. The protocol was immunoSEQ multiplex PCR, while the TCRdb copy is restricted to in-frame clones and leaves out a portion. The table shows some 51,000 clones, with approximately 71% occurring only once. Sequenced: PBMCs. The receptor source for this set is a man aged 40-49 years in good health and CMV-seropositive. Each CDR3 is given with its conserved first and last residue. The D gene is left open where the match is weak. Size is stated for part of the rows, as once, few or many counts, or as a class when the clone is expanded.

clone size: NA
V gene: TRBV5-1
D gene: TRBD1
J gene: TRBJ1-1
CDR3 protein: CASSILTGGRTEAFF

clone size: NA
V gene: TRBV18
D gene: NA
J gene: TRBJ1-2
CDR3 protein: CASSPPEVGYGYTF

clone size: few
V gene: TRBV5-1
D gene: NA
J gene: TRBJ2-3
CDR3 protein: CASNLDRPDTQYF

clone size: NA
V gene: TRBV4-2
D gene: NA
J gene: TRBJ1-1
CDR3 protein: CASSQEGGRGTEAFF

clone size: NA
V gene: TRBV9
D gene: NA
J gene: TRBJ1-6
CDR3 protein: CASSVVDSRNSPLHF

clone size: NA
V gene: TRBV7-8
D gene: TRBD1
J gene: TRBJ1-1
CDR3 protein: CASRTDRVKENTEAFF

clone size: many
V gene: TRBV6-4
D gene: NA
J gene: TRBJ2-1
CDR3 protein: CASSRSSYNEQFF

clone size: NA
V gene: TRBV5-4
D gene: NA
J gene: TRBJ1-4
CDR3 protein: CASSLGGQINEKLFF

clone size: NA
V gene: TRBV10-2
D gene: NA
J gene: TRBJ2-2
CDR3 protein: CASSGTRNTGELFF

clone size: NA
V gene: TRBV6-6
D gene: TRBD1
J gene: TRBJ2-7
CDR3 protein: CASSYSTGEEYF

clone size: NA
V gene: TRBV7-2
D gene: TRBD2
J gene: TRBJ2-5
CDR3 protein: CASSLMAGGLVGETQYF

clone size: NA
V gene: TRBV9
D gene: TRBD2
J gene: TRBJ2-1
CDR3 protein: CASSVEGRGGYNEQFF

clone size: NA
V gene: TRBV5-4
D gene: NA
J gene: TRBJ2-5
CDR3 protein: CASSLGGDQETQYF

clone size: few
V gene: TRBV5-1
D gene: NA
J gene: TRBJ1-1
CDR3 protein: CASSWGRAVNTEAFF

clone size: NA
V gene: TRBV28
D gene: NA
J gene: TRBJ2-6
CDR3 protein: CASSFQGMLGANVLTF

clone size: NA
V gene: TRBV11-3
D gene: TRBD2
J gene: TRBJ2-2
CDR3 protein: CASSLAGVTGELFF

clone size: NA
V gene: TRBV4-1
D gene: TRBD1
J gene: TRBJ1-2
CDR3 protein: CASSLRQGGGGYTF

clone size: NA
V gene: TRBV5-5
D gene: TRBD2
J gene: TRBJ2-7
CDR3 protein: CASSWTSGGANEQYF

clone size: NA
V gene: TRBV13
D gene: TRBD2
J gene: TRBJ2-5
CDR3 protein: CASSPGLAVLQETQYF

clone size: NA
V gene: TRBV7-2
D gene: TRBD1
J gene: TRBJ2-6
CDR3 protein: CASSPRIGSAGGIYVLTF

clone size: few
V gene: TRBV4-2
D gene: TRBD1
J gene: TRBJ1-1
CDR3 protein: CASSARRDRVGGAFF

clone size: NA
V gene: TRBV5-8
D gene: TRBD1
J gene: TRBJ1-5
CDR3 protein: CASSLEISSGGGQPQHF

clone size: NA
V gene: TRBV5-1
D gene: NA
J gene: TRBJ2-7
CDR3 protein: CASSWGTSYEQYF

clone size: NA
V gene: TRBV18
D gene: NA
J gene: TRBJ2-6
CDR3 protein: CASSRAGSSGANVLTF

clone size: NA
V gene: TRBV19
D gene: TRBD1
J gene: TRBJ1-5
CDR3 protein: CASKDRGNQPQHF

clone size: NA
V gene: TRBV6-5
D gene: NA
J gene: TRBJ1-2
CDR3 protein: CASSYSTGVYGYTF

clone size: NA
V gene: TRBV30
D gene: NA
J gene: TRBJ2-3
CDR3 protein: CAWSPGRDTDTQYF

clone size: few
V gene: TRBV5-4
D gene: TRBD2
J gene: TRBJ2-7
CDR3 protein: CASSLNWGGEQYF

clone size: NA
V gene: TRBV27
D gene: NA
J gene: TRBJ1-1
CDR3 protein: CASSHRGAEAFF

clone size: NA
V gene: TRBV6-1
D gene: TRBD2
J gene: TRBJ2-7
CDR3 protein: CASKPSGGFYEQYF

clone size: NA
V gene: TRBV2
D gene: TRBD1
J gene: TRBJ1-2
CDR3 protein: CASRATGVNYGYTF

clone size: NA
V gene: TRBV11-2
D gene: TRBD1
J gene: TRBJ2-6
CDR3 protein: CASSPTLGDRASGANVLTF

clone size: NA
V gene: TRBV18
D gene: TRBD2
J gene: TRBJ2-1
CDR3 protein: CASKGLAGVSDEQFF

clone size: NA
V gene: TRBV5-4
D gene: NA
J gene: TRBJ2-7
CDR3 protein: CASSLGQIYEQYF

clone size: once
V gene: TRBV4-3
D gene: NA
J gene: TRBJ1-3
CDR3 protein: CASSQVDSSTVGNTIYF

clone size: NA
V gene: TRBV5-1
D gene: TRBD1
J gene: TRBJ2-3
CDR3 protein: CASSLGQGSRGTDTQYF

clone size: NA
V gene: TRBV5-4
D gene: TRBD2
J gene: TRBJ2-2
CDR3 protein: CASTRMAGRGTGELFF

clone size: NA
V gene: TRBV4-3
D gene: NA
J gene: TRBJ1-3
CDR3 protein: CASSQDVVSGNTIYF

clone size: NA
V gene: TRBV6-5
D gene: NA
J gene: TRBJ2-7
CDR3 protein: CASSTPGSGQYF

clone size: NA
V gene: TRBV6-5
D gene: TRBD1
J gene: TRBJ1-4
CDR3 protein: CASRDRAVEKLFF

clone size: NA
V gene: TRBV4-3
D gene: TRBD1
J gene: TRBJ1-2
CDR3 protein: CASSQVATGGYGYTF

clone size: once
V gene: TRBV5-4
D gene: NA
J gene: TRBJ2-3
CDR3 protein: CASSLEAGRTDTQYF

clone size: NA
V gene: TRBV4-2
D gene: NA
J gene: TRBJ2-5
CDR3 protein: CASSPGEGGGLETQYF

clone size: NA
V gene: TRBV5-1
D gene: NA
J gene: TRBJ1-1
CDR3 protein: CASSRTGNTEAFF

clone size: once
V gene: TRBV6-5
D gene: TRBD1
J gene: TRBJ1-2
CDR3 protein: CASSPPLTGGHGYTF

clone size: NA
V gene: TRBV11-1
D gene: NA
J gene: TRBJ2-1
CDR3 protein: CASAGGQSYNEQFF

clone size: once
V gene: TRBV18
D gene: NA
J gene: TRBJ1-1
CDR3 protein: CASSPPGGANTEAFF

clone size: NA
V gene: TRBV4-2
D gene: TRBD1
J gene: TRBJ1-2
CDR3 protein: CASSQDRDRRSYTF

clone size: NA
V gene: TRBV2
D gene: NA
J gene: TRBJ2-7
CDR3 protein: CASEETDEQYF

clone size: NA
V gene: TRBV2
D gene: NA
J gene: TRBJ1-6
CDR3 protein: CASSEWGGVDSPLHF

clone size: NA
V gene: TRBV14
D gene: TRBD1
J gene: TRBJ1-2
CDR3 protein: CASSQNLGQGAGYTF

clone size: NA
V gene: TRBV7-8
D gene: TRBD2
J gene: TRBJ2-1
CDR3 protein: CASSEPGLAGYNEQFF